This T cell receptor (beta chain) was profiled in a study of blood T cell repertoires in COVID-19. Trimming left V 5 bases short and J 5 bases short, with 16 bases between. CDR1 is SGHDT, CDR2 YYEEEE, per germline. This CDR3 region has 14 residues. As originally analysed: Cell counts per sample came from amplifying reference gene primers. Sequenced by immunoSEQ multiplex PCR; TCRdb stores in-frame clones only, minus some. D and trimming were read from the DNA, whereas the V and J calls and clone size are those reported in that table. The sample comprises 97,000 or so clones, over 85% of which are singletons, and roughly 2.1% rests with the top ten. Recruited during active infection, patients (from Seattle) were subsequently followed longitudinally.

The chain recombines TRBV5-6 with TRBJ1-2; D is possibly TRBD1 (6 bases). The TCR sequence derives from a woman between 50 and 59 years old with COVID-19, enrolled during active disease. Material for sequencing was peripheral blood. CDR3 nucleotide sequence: TGTGCCAGCAGTCGGGACAAAGGAGATTATGGCTACACCTTC. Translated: CASSRDKGDYGYTF.